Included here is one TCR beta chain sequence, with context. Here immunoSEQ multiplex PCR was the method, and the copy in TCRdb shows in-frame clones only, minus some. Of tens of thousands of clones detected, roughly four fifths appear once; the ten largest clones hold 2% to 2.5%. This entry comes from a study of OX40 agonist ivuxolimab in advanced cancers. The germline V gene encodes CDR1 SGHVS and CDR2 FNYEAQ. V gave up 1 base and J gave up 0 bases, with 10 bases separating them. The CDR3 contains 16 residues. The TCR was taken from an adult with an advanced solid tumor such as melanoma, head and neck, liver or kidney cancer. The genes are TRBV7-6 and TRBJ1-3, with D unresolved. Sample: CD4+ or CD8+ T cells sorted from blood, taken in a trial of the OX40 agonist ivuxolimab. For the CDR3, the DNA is TGTGCCAGCAGCTTAGAGGCCGGAAACTCTGGAAACACCATATATTTT. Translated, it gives CASSLEAGNSGNTIYF.